This T cell receptor beta chain is from a study of blood T cell repertoires in COVID-19. Trimming removed 2 bases from V and 1 base from J, with 9 bases in between. CDR3 size: 15 residues. Germline V gene lookup returns CDR1 PRHDT and CDR2 FYEKMQ (reference sequence). TCRdb's copy holds only in-frame clones and misses some; the assay was immunoSEQ multiplex PCR. Altogether 90,000 to 150,000 clones are present, 85% to 90% being singletons, with the ten largest covering roughly a tenth. This clonotype was sampled from an elderly man with acute or convalescent COVID-19. This rearrangement joins TRBV13 to TRBJ1-5, with a tentative D call TRBD1 (6 bases). The sample comprised peripheral blood. In nucleotides, the CDR3 is TGTGCCAGCAGCTTACGTGACAGGAGCAATCAGCCCCAGCATTTT. Amino acids: CASSLRDRSNQPQHF.